The sample holds many counts of the clone carrying this T cell receptor beta chain. This entry is derived from a study of CD8+CD57+ T cells in acquired aplastic anemia. The CDR3 totals 13 residues. CDR1 and CDR2 (germline): SGHVS, FQNEAQ. Trimming left V 8 bases short and J 3 bases short, with 12 bases between. It was genomic DNA that served as the template for profiling TCR beta VDJ and CDR3. TCRdb re-called the reads through MiXCR, storing one row per CDR3 protein. The sample yields about 270,000 distinct CDR3 sequences, approximately 80% seen once. Patients picked for sequencing had shown CD8+CD57+ cell expansion detected by flow cytometry.

J is TRBJ2-3 and V is TRBV7-8; possible D gene TRBD2, 6 bases. Sequenced: sorted CD4+, CD8+, or CD8+CD57+ T cells (not recorded which) from PBMCs. The source is a human donor with aplastic anemia. The CDR3 DNA reads TGTGCCAGCGGCTACGGGGGAACAGATACGCAGTATTTT. Its protein product is CASGYGGTDTQYF.